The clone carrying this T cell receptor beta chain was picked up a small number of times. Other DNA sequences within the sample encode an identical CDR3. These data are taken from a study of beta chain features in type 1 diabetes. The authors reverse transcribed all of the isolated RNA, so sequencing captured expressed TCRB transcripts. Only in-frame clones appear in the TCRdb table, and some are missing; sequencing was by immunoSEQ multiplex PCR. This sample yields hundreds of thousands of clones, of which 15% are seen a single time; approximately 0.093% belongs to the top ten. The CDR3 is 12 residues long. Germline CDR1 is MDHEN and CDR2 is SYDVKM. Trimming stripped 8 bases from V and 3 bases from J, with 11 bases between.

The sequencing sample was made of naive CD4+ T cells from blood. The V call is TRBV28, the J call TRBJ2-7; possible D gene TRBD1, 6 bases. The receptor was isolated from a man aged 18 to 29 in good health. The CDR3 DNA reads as TGTGCCAGCGGAACAGGGAGCTACGAGCAGTACTTC. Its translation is CASGTGSYEQYF.